This T cell receptor (beta chain) was found in a study of control samples from healthy donors and cancer patients. Clones were read by immunoSEQ multiplex PCR, and TCRdb kept only the in-frame ones, dropping some. Seen here are 150,000 to 200,000 clones, around 88% observed once, and the top ten hold roughly 1.7%. V lost 1 base and J lost 6; bases outside the gene matches: 6. CDR1 GTSNPN and CDR2 SVGIG come from the germline V gene (reference sequence). The CDR3 consists of 14 residues. This clone has only one observation. Sequencing was carried out using blood. The source is a man younger than 30 in good health. The chain links TRBV30 to TRBJ1-2; TRBD1 matches 9 bases. In DNA, the CDR3 is TGTGCCTGGAGTGGCGGGACAGGGAGCGATGGCTACACCTTC. Protein: CAWSGGTGSDGYTF. Supplemented by reference TRBV30 and TRBJ1-2, the full variable domain reads SQTIHQWPATLVQPVGSPLSLECTVEGTSNPNLYWYRQAAGRGLQLLFYSVGIGQISSEVPQNLSASRPQDRQFILSSKKLLLSDSGFYLCAWSGGTGSDGYTFGSGTRLTVV.